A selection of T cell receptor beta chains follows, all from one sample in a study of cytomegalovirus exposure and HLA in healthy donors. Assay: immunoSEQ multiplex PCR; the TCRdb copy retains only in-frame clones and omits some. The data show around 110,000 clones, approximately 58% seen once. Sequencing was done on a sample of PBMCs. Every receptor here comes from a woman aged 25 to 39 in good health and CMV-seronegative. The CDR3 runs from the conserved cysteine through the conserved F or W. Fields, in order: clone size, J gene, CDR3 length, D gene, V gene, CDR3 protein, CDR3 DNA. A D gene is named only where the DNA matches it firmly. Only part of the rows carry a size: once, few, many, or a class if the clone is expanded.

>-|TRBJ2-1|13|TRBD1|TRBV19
CASSIEGAGEQFF
TGTGCCAGTAGTATTGAGGGGGCTGGTGAGCAGTTCTTC
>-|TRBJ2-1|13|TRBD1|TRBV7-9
CASSSQRDRQQFF
TGTGCCAGCAGCTCCCAAAGGGACAGGCAGCAGTTCTTC
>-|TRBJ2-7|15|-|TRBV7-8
CASSSARDFSYEQYF
TGTGCCAGCAGCTCCGCCCGGGACTTCTCCTACGAGCAGTACTTC
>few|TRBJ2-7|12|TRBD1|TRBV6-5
CASSYDRGEQYF
TGTGCCAGCAGTTACGACAGGGGCGAGCAGTACTTC
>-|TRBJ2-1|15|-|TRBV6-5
CASSYRLVGPNEQFF
TGTGCCAGCAGTTACAGACTAGTGGGCCCCAATGAGCAGTTCTTC
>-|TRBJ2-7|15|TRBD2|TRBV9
CASSVAGAASYEQYF
TGTGCCAGCAGCGTCGCGGGAGCAGCCTCCTACGAGCAGTACTTC
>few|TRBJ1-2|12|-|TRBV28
CASSRRSNGYTF
TGTGCCAGCAGCCGTAGATCTAATGGCTACACCTTC
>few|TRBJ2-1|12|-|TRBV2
CASTRSYNEQFF
TGTGCCAGCACTCGGTCCTACAATGAGCAGTTCTTC
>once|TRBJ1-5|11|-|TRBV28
CASSFGQPQHF
TGTGCCAGCAGTTTCGGTCAGCCCCAGCATTTT
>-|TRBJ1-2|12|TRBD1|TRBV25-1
CASSAGGYGYTF
TGTGCCAGCAGTGCAGGGGGCTATGGCTACACCTTC
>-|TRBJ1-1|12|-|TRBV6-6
CASSYEGLSAFF
TGTGCCAGCAGTTACGAGGGTCTTTCGGCTTTCTTT
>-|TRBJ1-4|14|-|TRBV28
CASSLGGGSEKLFF
TGTGCCAGCAGTTTAGGCGGCGGGAGTGAAAAACTGTTTTTT
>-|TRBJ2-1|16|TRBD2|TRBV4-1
CASSPPLAGGRNEQFF
TGCGCCAGCAGCCCCCCCCTAGCGGGAGGGCGGAATGAGCAGTTCTTC
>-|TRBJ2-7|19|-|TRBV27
CASSLSYGLNPRGTYEQYF
TGTGCCAGCAGTTTATCGTACGGCTTGAACCCCAGAGGGACCTACGAGCAGTACTTC
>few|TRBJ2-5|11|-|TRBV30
CAWSDQETQYF
TGTGCCTGGAGCGACCAAGAGACCCAGTACTTC
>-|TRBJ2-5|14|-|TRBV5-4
CASSLGGRGETQYF
TGTGCCAGCAGCTTGGGCGGCAGAGGAGAGACCCAGTACTTC
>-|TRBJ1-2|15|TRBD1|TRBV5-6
CATQTAGQGALGYTF
TGTGCCACCCAAACGGCAGGACAGGGGGCATTGGGCTACACCTTC
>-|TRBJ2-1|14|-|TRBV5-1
CASSYGQSYNEQFF
TGCGCCAGCAGCTACGGACAGAGCTACAATGAGCAGTTCTTC
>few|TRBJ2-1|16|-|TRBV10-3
CAISESTAAGRYEQFF
TGTGCCATCAGTGAGTCGACTGCGGCGGGGAGGTATGAGCAGTTCTTC
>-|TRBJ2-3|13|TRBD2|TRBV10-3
CAIRERESDTQYF
TGTGCCATCAGGGAGCGGGAGTCAGATACGCAGTATTTT
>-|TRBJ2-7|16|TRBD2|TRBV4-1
CASSQGGIQGRAEQYF
TGCGCCAGCAGCCAAGGAGGGATCCAAGGGAGGGCCGAGCAGTACTTC
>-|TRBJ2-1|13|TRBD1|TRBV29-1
CSADRAFGNEQFF
TGCAGCGCGGACAGGGCTTTTGGCAATGAGCAGTTCTTC
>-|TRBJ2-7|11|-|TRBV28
CASSLWAEQYF
TGTGCCAGCAGCCTCTGGGCCGAGCAGTACTTC
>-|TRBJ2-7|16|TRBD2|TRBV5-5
CASSWGLAGGRDEQYF
TGTGCCAGCAGCTGGGGACTAGCGGGAGGACGCGACGAGCAGTACTTC
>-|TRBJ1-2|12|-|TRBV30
CAWSPLAFGYTF
TGTGCCTGGAGTCCCCTAGCATTTGGCTACACCTTC
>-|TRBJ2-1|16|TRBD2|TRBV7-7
CASSSQPGLANNEQFF
TGTGCTAGCAGCTCACAACCGGGACTAGCGAACAATGAGCAGTTCTTC
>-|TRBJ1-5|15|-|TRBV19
CASSPRGGGNQPQHF
TGTGCCAGTAGTCCGCGGGGGGGTGGCAATCAGCCCCAGCATTTT
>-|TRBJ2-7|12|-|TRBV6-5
CASSPRGYEQYF
TGTGCCAGCAGTCCCAGGGGATACGAGCAGTACTTC
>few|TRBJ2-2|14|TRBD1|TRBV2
CASRDRGFTGELFF
TGTGCCAGCAGGGACAGGGGTTTCACCGGGGAGCTGTTTTTT
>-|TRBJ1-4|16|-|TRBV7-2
CASSPIGGGEDEKLFF
TGTGCCAGCAGCCCAATAGGGGGGGGTGAGGATGAAAAACTGTTTTTT
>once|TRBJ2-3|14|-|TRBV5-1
CASSAGYTQDTQYF
TGCGCCAGCAGCGCTGGCTATACACAGGATACGCAGTATTTT
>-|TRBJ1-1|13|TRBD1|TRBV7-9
CASSLTGGTEAFF
TGTGCCAGCAGCTTGACAGGGGGCACTGAAGCTTTCTTT
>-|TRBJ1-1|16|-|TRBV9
CASSVEGNIIDTEAFF
TGTGCCAGCAGCGTAGAGGGGAACATAATTGATACTGAAGCTTTCTTT
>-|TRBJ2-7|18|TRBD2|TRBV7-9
CASSFGLAGAPLSYEQYF
TGTGCCAGCAGCTTTGGGCTAGCGGGAGCTCCGCTGTCCTACGAGCAGTACTTC
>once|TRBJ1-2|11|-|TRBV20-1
CSASRSEGYTF
TGCAGTGCTAGCCGTAGTGAAGGCTACACCTTC
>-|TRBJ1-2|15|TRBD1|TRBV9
CASSVQDRGTYGYTF
TGTGCCAGCAGCGTACAGGACAGGGGGACCTATGGCTACACCTTC
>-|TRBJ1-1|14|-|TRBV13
CASSLLSGNTEAFF
TGTGCCAGCAGCTTACTTTCCGGGAACACTGAAGCTTTCTTT
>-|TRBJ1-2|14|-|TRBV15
CATSGRTGNYGYTF
TGTGCCACCAGCGGGAGGACGGGAAACTATGGCTACACCTTC
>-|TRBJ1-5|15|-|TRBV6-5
CASSSTGFRNQPQHF
TGTGCCAGCAGTTCGACAGGTTTTAGGAATCAGCCCCAGCATTTT
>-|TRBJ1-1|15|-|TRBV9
CASSAQSQVNTEAFF
TGTGCCAGCAGCGCTCAATCACAAGTGAACACTGAAGCTTTCTTT
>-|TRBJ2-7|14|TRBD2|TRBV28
CASTRLAGEIKQYF
TGTGCCAGCACCAGACTAGCGGGAGAAATTAAGCAGTACTTC
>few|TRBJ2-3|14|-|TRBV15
CATSRDAAEDTQYF
TGTGCCACCAGCAGAGATGCGGCGGAAGATACGCAGTATTTT
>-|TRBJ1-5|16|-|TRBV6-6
CASSYSGGYSNQPQHF
TGTGCCAGCAGTTACTCGGGGGGTTATAGCAATCAGCCCCAGCATTTT
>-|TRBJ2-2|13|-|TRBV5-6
CTSILRNTGELFF
TGTACCAGCATCCTGCGGAACACCGGGGAGCTGTTTTTT
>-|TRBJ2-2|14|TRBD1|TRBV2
CASRGQANTGELFF
TGTGCCAGCAGGGGACAGGCCAACACCGGGGAGCTGTTTTTT
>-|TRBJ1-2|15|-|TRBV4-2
CASSQDGGSGYGYTF
TGTGCCAGCAGCCAAGATGGGGGGTCAGGCTATGGCTACACCTTC
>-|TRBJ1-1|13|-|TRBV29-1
CSVTGGGSTEAFF
TGCAGCGTTACCGGCGGGGGGAGCACTGAAGCTTTCTTT
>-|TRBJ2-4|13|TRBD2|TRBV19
CASSITAGAIQYF
TGTGCCAGTAGTATAACAGCGGGAGCAATTCAGTACTTC
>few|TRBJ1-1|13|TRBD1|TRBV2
CASRLGTGAQAFF
TGTGCCAGCAGACTGGGGACAGGAGCCCAAGCTTTCTTT